These T cell receptor beta chains were read from a single sample in a study of regulatory T cells in long-lasting Graves disease. TCRdb passed the multiplex PCR reads through MiXCR, listing each CDR3 protein once. The repertoire holds about 620,000 distinct CDR3 sequences, approximately 15% seen once, with about 20% in the top ten. This sample also appeared in a second study, on T cells in Graves' hyperthyroidism and ophthalmopathy.

The sample consisted of peripheral blood mononuclear cells (PBMCs), taken at new diagnosis, from a patient treated with antithyroid drugs. All receptors come from a woman younger than 45 with Graves disease. Each CDR3 is given with its conserved first and last residue. A D gene is named only where the DNA matches it firmly. The size entry is marked missing in some rows and otherwise reads once, few, many or a size class.

j_gene | abundance | d_gene | v_gene | CDR3nt | CDR3aa
TRBJ2-1 | few | - | TRBV7-6 | TGTGCCATCCCCGAACTCTATAGCGGCCACAATGAGCAGTTCTTC | CAIPELYSGHNEQFF
TRBJ1-1 | many | - | TRBV3-1 | TGTGCCAGCAGCCAAAGTCCTTTGAACACTGAAGCTTTCTTT | CASSQSPLNTEAFF
TRBJ2-1 | many | TRBD1 | TRBV28 | TGTGCCAGCAGTTCCTCTCGGACAGGGCTCTACAATGAGCAGTTCTTC | CASSSSRTGLYNEQFF
TRBJ1-4 | few | - | TRBV6-1 | TGTGCCAGCAGTGGGTCACAGGAAAAACTGTTTTTT | CASSGSQEKLFF
TRBJ2-3 | few | TRBD2 | TRBV24-1 | TGTGCCACCAGTACCGGGGGGACAGATACGCAGTATTTT | CATSTGGTDTQYF
TRBJ2-1 | few | - | TRBV24-1 | TGTGCCACCAGTGGGGGGACCCAAATGTATAGCTCCTACAATGAGCAGTTCTTC | CATSGGTQMYSSYNEQFF
TRBJ1-5 | - | TRBD1 | TRBV19 | TGTGCCAGTACCGAGGGACAGTGGTTGCCCCAGCATTTT | CASTEGQWLPQHF
TRBJ1-1 | many | - | TRBV7-9 | TGTGCCAGCAGCTTATCCTGGACAGATGAAGCTTTCTTT | CASSLSWTDEAFF
TRBJ2-3 | - | - | TRBV19 | TGTGCCAGTAGTGGGACGGCTCCTTCAATGTCGCAGTATTTT | CASSGTAPSMSQYF
TRBJ2-1 | - | - | TRBV14 | TGTGCCAGCAGCCGAGAGCGCGTCGCCTACAATGAGCAGTTCTTC | CASSRERVAYNEQFF
TRBJ1-2 | few | - | TRBV19 | TGTGCCAGTAGTATAGATCTACCGGGTTTGTATGGCTACACCTTC | CASSIDLPGLYGYTF
TRBJ2-2 | - | - | TRBV30 | TGTGCCTGGAGCGAGATCAACGGGGAGCTGTTTTTT | CAWSEINGELFF
TRBJ2-1 | many | TRBD2 | TRBV3-1 | TGTGCCAGCAGCCAGGCGGGACTAGCGGGTTACCATGAGCAGTTCTTC | CASSQAGLAGYHEQFF
TRBJ1-4 | - | - | TRBV5-1 | TGCGCCAGCAGCTTGTTTAGGGCCACAGGGTTTCGGACTAATGAAAAACTGTTTTTT | CASSLFRATGFRTNEKLFF
TRBJ1-2 | - | - | TRBV28 | TGTGCCAGCAGCCAAAACGGGGGGGTACTTACCTTC | CASSQNGGVLTF
TRBJ2-2 | - | TRBD1 | TRBV7-9 | TGTGCCAGCAGCCCGGAAAAACCCGACAGGGGGCTTAGGATCGGGGAGCTGTTTTTT | CASSPEKPDRGLRIGELFF
TRBJ1-2 | many | - | TRBV27 | TGTGCCAGCACTCAGGGGCCTATCTATGGCTACACCTTC | CASTQGPIYGYTF
TRBJ2-1 | many | TRBD1 | TRBV7-9 | TGTGCCAGCAGATGGACAGGGCCTCACAATGAGCAGTTCTTC | CASRWTGPHNEQFF
TRBJ2-7 | few | TRBD1 | TRBV6-1 | TGTGCCAGCACCCCGGACAGGGGACCCTACGAGCAGTACTTC | CASTPDRGPYEQYF
TRBJ1-4 | many | - | TRBV12-3/TRBV12-4 | TGTGCCAGCGAAGTGGGTGAAAAACTGTTTTTT | CASEVGEKLFF
TRBJ2-5 | many | - | TRBV2 | TGTGCCAGCACGGGAGTCCAAGAGACCCAGTACTTC | CASTGVQETQYF
TRBJ1-5 | many | - | TRBV18 | TGTGCCAGCTCACCACCCATGGCTGGCAATCAGCCCCAGCATTTT | CASSPPMAGNQPQHF
TRBJ2-2 | few | TRBD1 | TRBV7-6 | TGTGCCAGCAGCTTATCAGGGGGCGCATACACCGGGGAGCTGTTTTTT | CASSLSGGAYTGELFF
TRBJ2-5 | many | - | TRBV28 | TGTGCCAGCAGGAAAACGGGGAGGGAGACCCAGTACTTC | CASRKTGRETQYF
TRBJ1-1 | many | TRBD1 | TRBV7-2 | TGTGCCAGCAGCTTGAACAGGGGGAGTGTACAAGCTTTCTTT | CASSLNRGSVQAFF
TRBJ2-3 | - | - | TRBV25-1 | TGTGCCAGCAGACAGGGTCCGATTAATACGCAGTATTTT | CASRQGPINTQYF
TRBJ2-1 | many | TRBD2 | TRBV27 | TGTGCCAGCAGTTTTGCGGGAGGGCAACGGAATGAGCAGTTCTTC | CASSFAGGQRNEQFF
TRBJ2-7 | many | TRBD1 | TRBV28 | TGTGCCAGCAGACCCTTCTCCGGGACAGGGGGCTACGAGCAGTACTTC | CASRPFSGTGGYEQYF
TRBJ1-4 | few | - | TRBV7-9 | TGTGCCAGCAGCTCTGGGACAACCGAGCGGCGGGAAAAACTGTTTTTT | CASSSGTTERREKLFF
TRBJ2-1 | - | TRBD2 | TRBV3-1 | TGTGCCAGCAGCCAAGGCAGCGGGAGAGATAATGAGCAGTTCTTC | CASSQGSGRDNEQFF
TRBJ2-1 | - | - | TRBV27 | TGTGCCAGCAGTTTAATGGCAAGGACCTACAATGAGCAGTTCTTC | CASSLMARTYNEQFF
TRBJ2-1 | few | TRBD2 | TRBV24-1 | TGTGCCACCAGTGATTTAGCTAGCGGTTCCTACAATGAGCAGTTCTTC | CATSDLASGSYNEQFF
TRBJ2-3 | - | TRBD1 | TRBV29-1 | TGCAGCGTTTCTGGGACAGGGGGTTTGGCAGATACGCAGTATTTT | CSVSGTGGLADTQYF
TRBJ1-5 | - | TRBD1 | TRBV5-4 | TGTGCCAGCAGCGCGGATGGGGGGAGGGACAGTCCCCAGCATTTT | CASSADGGRDSPQHF
TRBJ2-1 | few | - | TRBV10-3 | TGTGCCATCGGTGAGTCGCTAGTCAATGAGCAGTTCTTC | CAIGESLVNEQFF
TRBJ2-5 | - | TRBD2 | TRBV7-8 | TGTGCCAGCAGCTTCACCTCTATAGCGGGAGCCCAAGAGACCCAGTACTTC | CASSFTSIAGAQETQYF
TRBJ1-5 | medium-sized | - | TRBV12-3/TRBV12-4 | TGTGCCAGCAGCCATTTCGGGGGCCTTTATCAGCCCCAGCATTTT | CASSHFGGLYQPQHF
TRBJ2-7 | - | - | TRBV10-3 | TGTGCCATCAGTGGGGCTAGCAGGAGGGGGAGCTCCTACGAGCAGTACTTC | CAISGASRRGSSYEQYF
TRBJ2-3 | few | TRBD1 | TRBV18 | TGTGCCAGCTCACCCCAGGGACAGCTGTCCGATACGCAGTATTTT | CASSPQGQLSDTQYF
TRBJ1-6 | few | - | TRBV12-3/TRBV12-4 | TGTGCCAGTAAGGCAGCGCCTTTCAGCTCCTATAATTCACCCCTCCACTTT | CASKAAPFSSYNSPLHF
TRBJ1-6 | - | - | TRBV10-3 | TGTGCCATCAGTGCTGCTGGACCGGTTAATAATTCACCCCTCCACTTT | CAISAAGPVNNSPLHF
TRBJ2-1 | many | - | TRBV11-3 | TGTGCCAGCAGCTTAGGGGGGAGTCCCAATGAGCAGTTCTTC | CASSLGGSPNEQFF
TRBJ2-3 | many | TRBD1 | TRBV20-1 | TGCAGTGCTAGTGGCGGACAGGGGGCAGATACGCAGTATTTT | CSASGGQGADTQYF
TRBJ2-7 | - | - | TRBV9 | TGTGCCAGCACCCCAGATACACAGGCTACCTACGAGCAGTACTTC | CASTPDTQATYEQYF
TRBJ1-5 | many | - | TRBV28 | TGTGCCAGCAGTATTCCTCCAAATCAGCCCCAGCATTTT | CASSIPPNQPQHF
TRBJ2-1 | few | - | TRBV5-1 | TGCGCCAGCCAACTAGATCCCGGCACCAATGAGCAGTTCTTC | CASQLDPGTNEQFF